This TCR beta chain was identified during a study of T cells in Graves' hyperthyroidism and ophthalmopathy. There were TCR beta CDR3 regions amplified from RNA transcripts. Using the HTBI primer set, a first-round RT-PCR was run on the TCR CDR3. One entry per CDR3 protein results from TCRdb running MiXCR on the multiplex PCR reads. The sample lists about 280,000 distinct CDR3 sequences; less than 30% were seen once. The receptor was isolated from a man aged 35 to 55 with Graves' hyperthyroidism that later progressed to Graves' ophthalmopathy. Source material: blood.

The CDR3 sequence is CASSRSPTGITEAFF. For the CDR3, the DNA is TGTGCCAGCAGCCGCAGCCCTACAGGGATCACTGAAGCTTTCTTT. This rearrangement joins TRBV12-3 or TRBV12-4 to TRBJ1-1; D might be TRBD1 (6 bases). The CDR3 covers 15 residues. V was trimmed by 6 bases and J by 4 bases, leaving 18 bases between them.